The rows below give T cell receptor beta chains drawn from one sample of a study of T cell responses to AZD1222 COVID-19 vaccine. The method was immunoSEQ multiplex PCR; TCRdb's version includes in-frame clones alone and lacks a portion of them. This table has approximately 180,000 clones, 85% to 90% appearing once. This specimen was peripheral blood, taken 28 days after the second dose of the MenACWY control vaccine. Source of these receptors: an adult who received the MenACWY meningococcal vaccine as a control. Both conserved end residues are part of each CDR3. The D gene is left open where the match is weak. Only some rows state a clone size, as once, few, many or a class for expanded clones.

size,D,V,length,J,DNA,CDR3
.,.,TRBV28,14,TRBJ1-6,TGTGCCAGCAGCTGGACGGGGAATAATTCACCCCTCCACTTT,CASSWTGNNSPLHF
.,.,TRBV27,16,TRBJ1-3,TGTGCCAGCAGTTTGGGACTGCCTTACTCTGGAAACACCATATATTTT,CASSLGLPYSGNTIYF
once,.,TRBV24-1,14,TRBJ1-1,TGTGCCACCAGTGATAGGGGACTATTCGGGGGTGCTTTCTTT,CATSDRGLFGGAFF
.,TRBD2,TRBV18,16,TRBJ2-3,TGTGCCAGCTCATCCTCGACTAGCGGGAGGGCAGATACGCAGTATTTT,CASSSSTSGRADTQYF
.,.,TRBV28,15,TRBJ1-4,TGTGCCAGCAGTACGACAGGCCCAACTAATGAAAAACTGTTTTTT,CASSTTGPTNEKLFF
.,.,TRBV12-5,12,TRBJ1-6,TGTGCTAGCGGGACCGGGACATCACCCCTCCACTTT,CASGTGTSPLHF
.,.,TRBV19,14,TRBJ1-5,TGTGCCAGTAATTCGTACAGGGAGGACCAGCCCCAGCATTTT,CASNSYREDQPQHF
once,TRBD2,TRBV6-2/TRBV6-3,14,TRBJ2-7,TGTGCCAGCACCCCCAGCGGGAGCTCCTACGAGCAGTACTTC,CASTPSGSSYEQYF
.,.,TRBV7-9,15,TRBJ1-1,TGTGCCAGCAGCTACCTAGGAGGGGGGGGCACTGAAGCTTTCTTT,CASSYLGGGGTEAFF
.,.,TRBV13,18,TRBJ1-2,TGTGCCAGCAGCGCCCGAGGCCCGCTATACTCAGGAGCCTATGGCTACACCTTC,CASSARGPLYSGAYGYTF
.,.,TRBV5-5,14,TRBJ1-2,TGTGCCAGCAGCTTTGGGGACCGGGGCTATGGCTACACCTTC,CASSFGDRGYGYTF
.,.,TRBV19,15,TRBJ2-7,TGTGCCAGTAGTATAGATCAGGACGGCCCCTACGAGCAGTACTTC,CASSIDQDGPYEQYF
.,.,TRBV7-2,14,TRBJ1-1,TGTGCCAGCAGCTTACAGGGGATGAGCACTGAAGCTTTCTTT,CASSLQGMSTEAFF
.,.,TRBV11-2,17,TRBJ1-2,TGTGCCAGCAGCTTAGGCCCGTCGCAGACAGTTAACTATGGCTACACCTTC,CASSLGPSQTVNYGYTF
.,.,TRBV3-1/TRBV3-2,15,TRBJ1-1,TGTGCCAGCAGCCAGGCAGGGCTGATGAACACTGAAGCTTTCTTT,CASSQAGLMNTEAFF
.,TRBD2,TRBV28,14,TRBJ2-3,TGTGCCAGCAGCGGGGGGGGCCACACAGATACGCAGTATTTT,CASSGGGHTDTQYF
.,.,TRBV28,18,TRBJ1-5,TGTGCCAGCACCAGCACCCGGGGGGCCACCTGGGGGGATCAGCCCCAGCATTTT,CASTSTRGATWGDQPQHF
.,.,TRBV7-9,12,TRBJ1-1,TGTGCCAGCAGCTTTGTACAGGGAGTGTGGTTCTTT,CASSFVQGVWFF
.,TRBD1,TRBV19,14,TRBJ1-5,TGTGCCAGTAGTAAACAGGGGGCAGGACAGCCCCAGCATTTT,CASSKQGAGQPQHF
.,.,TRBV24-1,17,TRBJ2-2,TGTGCCACCAGTGATTTCGGAGGGCAGGGGGACACCGGGGAGCTGTTTTTT,CATSDFGGQGDTGELFF
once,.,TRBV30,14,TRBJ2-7,TGTGCCTGGAGTAATGGACAGAATCAATACGAGCAGTACTTC,CAWSNGQNQYEQYF
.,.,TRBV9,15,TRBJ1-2,TGTGCCAGCAGCAAAGAGGACCTGGGCGACTATGGCTACACCTTC,CASSKEDLGDYGYTF
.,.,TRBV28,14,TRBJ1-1,TGTGCCAGCACCTCTCGAGGGGCGAACACTGAAGCTTTCTTT,CASTSRGANTEAFF
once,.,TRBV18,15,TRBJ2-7,TGTGCCAGCTCACTTATAAGGACAGCATCCTACGAGCAGTACTTC,CASSLIRTASYEQYF
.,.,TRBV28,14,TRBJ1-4,TGTGCCAGCAATCCTATGGTCTTCGGGGAAAAACTGTTTTTT,CASNPMVFGEKLFF
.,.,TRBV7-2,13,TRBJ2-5,TGTGCCAGCAGCTTAGTACATAGAGAGACCCAGTACTTC,CASSLVHRETQYF
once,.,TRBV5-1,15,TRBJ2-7,TGCGCCAGCCAACTTGGGGGTTTCAGCTCCTACGAGCAGTACTTC,CASQLGGFSSYEQYF
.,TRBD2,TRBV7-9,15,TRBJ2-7,TGTGCCAGCACACCGCTCGCTAGCGGCGCCTACGAGCAGTACTTC,CASTPLASGAYEQYF
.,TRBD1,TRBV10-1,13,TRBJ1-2,TGCGCCAGCAGTGAATCAGGGGGTTTTGGCTACACCTTC,CASSESGGFGYTF
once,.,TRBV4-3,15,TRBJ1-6,TGCGCCAGCAGCCAAGAGGAGACGGGGGGGTCACCCCTCCACTTT,CASSQEETGGSPLHF
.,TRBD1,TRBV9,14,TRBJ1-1,TGTGCCAGCACCTTAGGACAGGTAGCAGGTGAAGCTTTCTTT,CASTLGQVAGEAFF
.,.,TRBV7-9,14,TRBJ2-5,TGTGCCAGCAGCTTAGGTGGGCAGCGAGAGACCCAGTACTTC,CASSLGGQRETQYF
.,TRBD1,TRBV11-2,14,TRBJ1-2,TGTGCCAGCAGCATCCGGGACAGGGACTATGGCTACACCTTC,CASSIRDRDYGYTF
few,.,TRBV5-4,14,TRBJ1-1,TGTGCCAGCAGCTTATATTCAGGGTTCACTGAAGCTTTCTTT,CASSLYSGFTEAFF
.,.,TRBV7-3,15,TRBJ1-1,TGTGCCAGCAGCCCCTACCCCAGGGGCGAAACTGAAGCTTTCTTT,CASSPYPRGETEAFF
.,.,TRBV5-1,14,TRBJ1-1,TGCGCCAGCAGCTTTGCGGACCTCAACACTGAAGCTTTCTTT,CASSFADLNTEAFF
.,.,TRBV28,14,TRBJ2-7,TGTGCCAGCAGTTTCACTAGCGGACAGGGTAGGCAGTACTTC,CASSFTSGQGRQYF
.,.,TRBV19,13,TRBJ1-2,TGTGCCAGTTTAGAGGGTGGCATAGAGGGCTACACCTTC,CASLEGGIEGYTF
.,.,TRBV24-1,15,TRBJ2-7,TGTGCCACCAGTGATGGATCTGGGGGAATGTACGAGCAGTACTTC,CATSDGSGGMYEQYF
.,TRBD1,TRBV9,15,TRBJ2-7,TGTGCCAGCAGCGTAGTCCCGGACAGGGACTACGAGCAGTACTTC,CASSVVPDRDYEQYF
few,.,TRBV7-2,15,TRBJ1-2,TGTGCCAGCAGCTCACCCTCCCAAGGGACGCCTGGCTACACCTTC,CASSSPSQGTPGYTF
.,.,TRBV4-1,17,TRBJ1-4,TGCGCCAGCAGCCAAGAGCGGTTCCCTTCAACTAATGAAAAACTGTTTTTT,CASSQERFPSTNEKLFF
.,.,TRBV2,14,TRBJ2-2,TGTGCCAGCTGCGTAAGGGAATCCACCGGGGAGCTGTTTTTT,CASCVRESTGELFF
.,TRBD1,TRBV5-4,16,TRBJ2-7,TGTGCCAGCAGCTCTACCCGGGACAGGGGGGGGTACGAGCAGTACTTC,CASSSTRDRGGYEQYF
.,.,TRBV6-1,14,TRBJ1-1,TGTGCCAACAGTGACCCAGGGCGGGGGACTGAAGCTTTCTTT,CANSDPGRGTEAFF
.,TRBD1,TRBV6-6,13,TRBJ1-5,TGTGCCACCCGAGGACAGGGTGGGGAGCCCCAGCATTTT,CATRGQGGEPQHF
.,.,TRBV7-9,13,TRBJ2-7,TGTGCCAGCAGCTTCGGGGTCGCGGCTGGGGAGTACTTC,CASSFGVAAGEYF